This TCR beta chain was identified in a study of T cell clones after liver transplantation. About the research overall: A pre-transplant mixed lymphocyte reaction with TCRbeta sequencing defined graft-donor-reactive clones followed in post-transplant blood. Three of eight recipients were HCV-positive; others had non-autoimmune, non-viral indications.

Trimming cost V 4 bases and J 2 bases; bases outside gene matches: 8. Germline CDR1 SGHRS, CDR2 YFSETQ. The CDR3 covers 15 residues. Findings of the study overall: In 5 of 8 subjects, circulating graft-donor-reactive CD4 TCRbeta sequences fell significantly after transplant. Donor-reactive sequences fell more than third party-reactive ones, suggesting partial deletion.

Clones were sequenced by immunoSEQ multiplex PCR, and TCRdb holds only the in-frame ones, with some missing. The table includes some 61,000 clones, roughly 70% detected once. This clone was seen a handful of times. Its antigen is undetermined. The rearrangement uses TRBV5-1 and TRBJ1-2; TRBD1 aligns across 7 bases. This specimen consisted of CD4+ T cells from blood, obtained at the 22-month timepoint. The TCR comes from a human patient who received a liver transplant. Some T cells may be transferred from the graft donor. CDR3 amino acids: CASSPRTTGNYGYTF. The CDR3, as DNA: TGCGCCAGCAGCCCTCGGACGACAGGGAACTATGGCTACACCTTC.